Listed below are T cell receptor beta chains from one sample, sequenced in a study of a mutant IDH1 vaccine in newly diagnosed glioma. No antigens are known for them. Profiled with immunoSEQ multiplex PCR; TCRdb holds only in-frame clones, not every one. The sample consists of 45,000 to 55,000 clones, approximately 84% of them appearing once. This specimen consisted of PBMCs, obtained from a glioma patient whose treatment included an IDH1 peptide vaccine. The source of these receptors is a woman under 40 with glioma. Some clones in this sample may be carry-over from other donors' samples. The conserved cysteine and the conserved F or W are not part of the CDR3 here.

CDR3aa | j_gene | v_gene
ASSYFGTSGSYEQY | TRBJ2-7 | TRBV6-5
ASSLVQKSNEKLF | TRBJ1-4 | TRBV7-9
ASSPKQGNYGYT | TRBJ1-2 | TRBV5-5
AWSADRGRGYMNTEAF | TRBJ1-1 | TRBV30
ASSYRETQY | TRBJ2-5 | TRBV6-5
AWSAGTSFYNEQF | TRBJ2-1 | TRBV30
AILGGAGNTIY | TRBJ1-3 | TRBV10-3
ASSVGLAGGSFDNEQF | TRBJ2-1 | TRBV9
ASSLETGGYEQY | TRBJ2-7 | TRBV5-1
ASSDGGPIDTQY | TRBJ2-3 | TRBV25-1
ASSLGGWVTEAF | TRBJ1-1 | TRBV11-3
ASRETGDYGYT | TRBJ1-2 | TRBV7-8
ATSRSPPGMTPQH | TRBJ1-5 | TRBV15
ASSLVTAGQPQH | TRBJ1-5 | TRBV5-6
ARGEQGRETQY | TRBJ2-5 | TRBV2
ASARRTRDRNYSGNTIY | TRBJ1-3 | TRBV2
ASSPTGRREAF | TRBJ1-1 | TRBV7-9
ASSSPRDTQY | TRBJ2-3 | TRBV27
ASSPENNEQF | TRBJ2-1 | TRBV9
ASNMERGRQPQH | TRBJ1-5 | TRBV19
ASTPQDRETQY | TRBJ2-5 | TRBV5-1
AWSAGTSYGYT | TRBJ1-2 | TRBV30
ASSLVGGEKLF | TRBJ1-4 | TRBV7-9
ASSMRGAPYGYT | TRBJ1-2 | TRBV19
ATSRPGTNTYEQY | TRBJ2-7 | TRBV15
AWSPLPNEQF | TRBJ2-1 | TRBV30
ASSFSGSYEQY | TRBJ2-7 | TRBV7-9
ASSEGLAGQY | TRBJ2-3 | TRBV25-1
ASSDPGTKQF | TRBJ2-1 | TRBV2
ASSTLAGADYNEQF | TRBJ2-1 | TRBV2
AITKGQAGSFNGYT | TRBJ1-2 | TRBV10-3
ASSVFSGPNEQF | TRBJ2-1 | TRBV9
ASSQGRTGGPAITEAF | TRBJ1-1 | TRBV14
SASMGTEAF | TRBJ1-1 | TRBV20-1
ASSFSGGYTGELF | TRBJ2-2 | TRBV13
ASSVVPTTEAF | TRBJ1-1 | TRBV9
ASSEWTSGSSTDTQY | TRBJ2-3 | TRBV6-1
ASSARTGEGEKLF | TRBJ1-4 | TRBV7-8
ASSVDWRSSYNEQF | TRBJ2-1 | TRBV9
ASSLGGERYQPQH | TRBJ1-5 | TRBV7-8
ASSLDRGSSGNTIY | TRBJ1-3 | TRBV7-9
ASSLAAPEQF | TRBJ2-1 | TRBV2
ASSIGLAVSSYEQY | TRBJ2-7 | TRBV27
ASSLAGSGNQPQH | TRBJ1-5 | TRBV5-6
ASSQSVGGRGPYNEQF | TRBJ2-1 | TRBV16
ASSSPFLGGAKNIQY | TRBJ2-4 | TRBV27
ASSFTSGYNEQF | TRBJ2-1 | TRBV7-2
ASSLPQGAYYGYT | TRBJ1-2 | TRBV7-9